The present T cell receptor beta chain was sequenced within a study of blood T cell repertoires in COVID-19. The overall study: T cells, B-cell-depleted T cells, or PBMCs provided the cDNA or gDNA that served as material.

While infection was still active, Seattle patients were enrolled and then followed longitudinally. Original data processing: How many nucleated cells were present was estimated from reference gene primer amplification. Profiled with immunoSEQ multiplex PCR; TCRdb holds only in-frame clones, not every one. V and J calls plus clone size are reproduced from that table; the DNA served to infer D and trimming. The data hold 150,000 to 200,000 clones, with around four fifths observed a single time. There are 11 residues in the CDR3. Germline V gene lookup returns CDR1 LNHDA and CDR2 SQIVND (reference sequence). V was cut by 8 bases and J by 8 bases, with 12 bases left in between.

This sequence originates from a woman in her 70s with COVID-19, enrolled during active disease. The sequenced sample consisted of peripheral blood. V and J are TRBV19 and TRBJ1-2; tentatively, D is TRBD1 (5 bases). The CDR3 loop reads CASGTLGGYTF. For the CDR3, the DNA is TGTGCCAGTGGGACTTTGGGCGGCTACACCTTC.